This passage covers 5 T cell receptor beta chains from one sample sequenced in a study of OX40 agonist ivuxolimab in advanced cancers. Some clones are missing from TCRdb's copy, which holds only in-frame ones; the method was immunoSEQ multiplex PCR. The data hold roughly 60,000 clones, with around 80% observed a single time. Specimen: CD4+ or CD8+ T cells sorted from blood, collected in a trial of the OX40 agonist ivuxolimab. These receptors were collected from an adult with an advanced solid tumor such as melanoma, head and neck, liver or kidney cancer.

This clone was counted a single time. V and J are TRBV19 and TRBJ2-7, with D perhaps being TRBD1 or TRBD2 (5 bases each). The CDR3 contains 11 residues. Germline V gene sequence: CDR1 LNHDA, CDR2 SQIVND (reference sequence). The germline V and J ends were trimmed by 10 bases and 9 bases, with 16 bases remaining between them. The CDR3 DNA follows: TGTGCCACTAAAAGTGGGGGAGTGCAGTACTTC. This translates into CATKSGGVQYF.

This clone appeared once. This rearrangement joins TRBV29-1 to TRBJ1-1; weak D call: TRBD1 (6 bases). The CDR3 covers 14 residues. Per the germline V gene, CDR1 is SQVTM and CDR2 is ANQGSEA. Trimming cost V 8 bases and J 4 bases, with 20 bases left between them. In DNA form, the CDR3 reads TGCAGCTCTTTAAGGAGGGGGACGGGCACTGAAGCTTTCTTT. It is translated as CSSLRRGTGTEAFF.

The V gene is TRBV10-3, the J gene TRBJ1-2; D perhaps matches TRBD1 (5 bases). Per germline, CDR1 ENHRY and CDR2 SYGVKD. This CDR3 has 11 amino acids. The V and J ends lost 10 bases and 6 bases respectively, with 12 bases between them. The CDR3 DNA reads TGTGCCACCAACGCGGGGGATGGCTACACCTTC. Protein: CATNAGDGYTF.

The rearrangement uses TRBV28 and TRBJ2-7; tentative D call: TRBD2 (6 bases). Germline CDR1 reads MDHEN; CDR2 reads SYDVKM. This CDR3 region has 12 residues. The V end was cut by 3 bases, the J end by 8 bases, with 11 bases between. This CDR3 is CASSLGAGKQYF. The CDR3 DNA is TGTGCCAGCAGTTTGGGAGCGGGCAAGCAGTACTTC.

The chain is built from TRBV9 and TRBJ2-6, with unresolved D. Germline V gene lookup returns CDR1 SGDLS and CDR2 YYNGEE. Trimming pared 0 bases from V and 1 base from J, leaving 5 bases between. The CDR3 length is 15 residues. DNA of the CDR3: TGTGCCAGCAGCGTAGAAGGGTCTGGGGCCAACGTCCTGACTTTC. Its protein is CASSVEGSGANVLTF. Full variable domain (missing parts from reference TRBV9 and TRBJ2-6): DSGVTQTPKHLITATGQRVTLRCSPRSGDLSVYWYQQSLDQGLQFLIQYYNGEERAKGNILERFSAQQFPDLHSELNLSSLELGDSALYFCASSVEGSGANVLTFGAGSRLTVL.